Described below is a single TCR beta chain sequence and its context. Its antigen is as yet unknown. These data come from a study of cytomegalovirus exposure and HLA in healthy donors. Donors had nominal health at sampling but likely had unrecorded immune exposures. The CDR3 length is 16 residues. V was clipped by 1 base and J by 3 bases; unmatched bases: 10. CDR1 and CDR2 from the germline V gene are SQVTM and ANQGSEA. General observations from the study: HLA allele associations emerged for around 15,000 TCR beta sequences in a later analysis, at 0.05 false discovery rate.

Both 60 Vbeta primers and 13 Jbeta primers went into the PCR. Repertoires were generated with immunoSEQ multiplex PCR, while TCRdb's copy carries only in-frame clones and drops some. The table lists about 160,000 clones, roughly 79% of them singletons. This TCR was sampled from a woman aged 50 to 65 in good health and CMV-seronegative. The gene calls are TRBV29-1 and TRBJ2-3, with TRBD2 matching over 7 bases. The sequencing sample was made of PBMCs. As DNA, the CDR3 is TGCAGCGTTGAAGGCCCGACAGCGGGATTAACAGATACGCAGTATTTT. It encodes CSVEGPTAGLTDTQYF.